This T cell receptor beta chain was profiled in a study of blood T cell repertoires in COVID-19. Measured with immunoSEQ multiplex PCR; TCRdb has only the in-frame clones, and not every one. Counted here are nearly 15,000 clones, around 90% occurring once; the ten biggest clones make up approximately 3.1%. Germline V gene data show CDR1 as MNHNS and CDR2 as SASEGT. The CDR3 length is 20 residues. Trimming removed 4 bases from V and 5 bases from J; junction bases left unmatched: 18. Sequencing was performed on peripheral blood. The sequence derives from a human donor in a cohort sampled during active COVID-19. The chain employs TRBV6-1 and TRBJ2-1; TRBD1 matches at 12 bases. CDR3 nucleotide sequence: TGTGCCAGCAGTGGGGCCCCGGGACAGGGGGCGCAGGCTCTCAACAATGAGCAGTTCTTC. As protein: CASSGAPGQGAQALNNEQFF.